Presented here are 18 T cell receptor beta chains from one specimen sequenced in a study of identical twins. TCRdb re-analysed the 5' RACE reads in MiXCR, keeping a single row per CDR3 protein. Counted here are 450,000 or so distinct CDR3 sequences, 14% occurring once; the ten biggest clones make up approximately 0.52%. These same records also appear under a second study, on yellow fever vaccine responses in identical twins.

Sequenced: CD4+ T cells sorted from blood. These receptors all stem from a woman aged 18-29 years in good health.

This clonotype was seen only a few times. The chain has TRBV3-1 and TRBJ2-5; TRBD2 matches 11 bases. The germline V gene has CDR1 LGHDT and CDR2 YNNKEL (reference sequence). The CDR3 has 16 residues. V was pared by 1 base and J by 3 bases, with 4 bases of the junction left unmatched. The CDR3 protein is CASSQGTGLAEETQYF. DNA for the CDR3: TGTGCCAGCAGCCAAGGTACGGGACTAGCGGAAGAGACCCAGTACTTC.

CDR3 region: CASSWDRNNEQFF. In nucleotides, the CDR3 is TGTGCCAGCAGCTGGGACAGGAACAATGAGCAGTTCTTC. V gene TRBV28 combines with J gene TRBJ2-1; 8 nucleotides agree with TRBD1. The germline V gene has CDR1 MDHEN and CDR2 SYDVKM. The CDR3 has 13 amino acids. The V and J ends lost 6 bases and 5 bases, in that order; junction bases with no gene match: 3.

The CDR3 here is CSAGQGMIQDTQYF. In DNA, the CDR3 is TGCAGCGCCGGACAGGGTATGATACAAGATACGCAGTATTTT. The chain has TRBV29-1 and TRBJ2-3; TRBD1 matches 8 bases. The CDR3 covers 14 residues. CDR1 SQVTM and CDR2 ANQGSEA come from the germline V gene. V shed 7 bases and J 5 bases; nucleotides not matched to a gene: 11.

The rearrangement joins TRBV25-1 to TRBJ2-7; D is uncertain. Trimming removed 2 bases from V and 2 bases from J, with 10 bases in between. The V gene's germline CDR1 is MGHDK and CDR2 SYGVNS. The CDR3 is 14 residues long. CDR3 sequence: CASSELLQPYEQYF. DNA for the CDR3: TGTGCCAGCAGTGAACTACTGCAACCCTACGAGCAGTACTTC.

V gene TRBV7-6 combines with J gene TRBJ2-7; 9 bases are a match to TRBD1. Germline loops: CDR1 SGHVS, CDR2 FNYEAQ. The CDR3 totals 16 residues. The V and J ends lost 2 bases and 3 bases, in that order; junction bases with no gene match: 8. In DNA form, the CDR3 reads TGTGCCAGCAGCTTAAGTCTGGGACAGGGCTTCTACGAGCAGTACTTC. This translates into CASSLSLGQGFYEQYF.

The chain joins TRBV20-1 to TRBJ2-5; TRBD2 matches 9 bases. Germline V gene data show CDR1 as DFQATT and CDR2 as SNEGSKA (reference sequence). V lost 2 bases and J lost 6; bases outside the gene matches: 10. This CDR3 is 15 amino acids long. CDR3 coding DNA: TGCAGTGCTAGATCGGGGACTAGCTCTGAGAAGACCCAGTACTTC. It is translated as CSARSGTSSEKTQYF.

The genes are TRBV29-1 and TRBJ2-3; the D is unclear. The V end was cut by 3 bases, the J end by 0 bases, with 7 bases between. The CDR3 is made up of 13 amino acids. Looked up from germline, CDR1 is SQVTM and CDR2 is ANQGSEA. Here the CDR3 reads CSVENRSTDTQYF. CDR3 nucleotides: TGCAGCGTTGAGAACCGCAGCACAGATACGCAGTATTTT.

This clonotype was seen only a few times. The chain has TRBV20-1 and TRBJ2-1, with 10 nucleotides matching TRBD2. CDR1 DFQATT and CDR2 SNEGSKA come from the germline V gene (reference sequence). The CDR3 length is 15 residues. V trimming: 4 bases; J trimming: 4 bases; junction bases outside the gene matches: 7. The CDR3 DNA reads as TGCAGTGCTACCCACGGGACTAGCGAGTACAATGAGCAGTTCTTC. This sequence encodes CSATHGTSEYNEQFF.

The V gene is TRBV29-1, the J gene TRBJ2-7; TRBD1 matches at 7 bases. Germline trimming cut 7 bases from V and 6 bases from J; bases unmatched to any gene: 9. CDR1 is SQVTM and CDR2 is ANQGSEA in the germline V gene. The CDR3 contains 12 residues. This CDR3 is CSGGTANREQYF. The CDR3 DNA reads as TGCAGCGGGGGGACAGCTAACCGCGAGCAGTACTTC.

This clonotype was observed a handful of times. V and J are TRBV7-2 and TRBJ2-1, with TRBD2 identical over 8 bases. Trimming took 4 bases from V and 5 from J; bases not matched to a gene: 7. This CDR3 is built from 15 residues. Per the germline V gene, CDR1 is SGHTA and CDR2 is FQGNSA. The CDR3 is CASSSGGAPDNEQFF. The CDR3 region has the DNA TGTGCCAGCAGCTCCGGGGGGGCGCCCGACAATGAGCAGTTCTTC.

The V and J genes are TRBV7-2 and TRBJ1-4; perhaps TRBD1 as D (6 bases). The CDR3 length is 16 residues. V was clipped by 1 base and J by 7 bases, with 16 bases between them. Germline lookup yields CDR1 SGHTA and CDR2 FQGNSA. The CDR3 nucleotides are TGTGCCAGCAGCTTAGGAAGGAGTCAGGGGAGTGAAAAACTGTTTTTT. Its protein is CASSLGRSQGSEKLFF. Based on the CDR3 plus reference TRBV7-2 and TRBJ1-4, the full variable domain is GAGVSQSPSNKVTEKGKDVELRCDPISGHTALYWYRQSLGQGLEFLIYFQGNSAPDKSGLPSDRFSAERTGGSVSTLTIQRTQQEDSAVYLCASSLGRSQGSEKLFFGSGTQLSVL.

The rearrangement uses TRBV27 and TRBJ2-5, with 7 bases matching TRBD2. Germline assignment: CDR1 MNHEY and CDR2 SMNVEV (reference sequence). There are 16 residues in the CDR3. V dropped 3 bases and J dropped 2; count of bases not matched to a gene: 9. In DNA form, the CDR3 reads TGTGCCAGCAGTTTTCCATCCCGGGGGGATCAAGAGACCCAGTACTTC. As protein: CASSFPSRGDQETQYF.

This clonotype was detected only a few times. The chain couples TRBV20-1 to TRBJ2-1; no clear D gene. In germline, CDR1 is DFQATT, CDR2 SNEGSKA (reference sequence). V was trimmed by 5 bases and J by 0 bases, leaving 14 bases between them. This CDR3 spans 15 amino acids. The CDR3: CSAPSPRSSYNEQFF. The CDR3 bases are TGCAGTGCTCCATCCCCCCGTAGCTCCTACAATGAGCAGTTCTTC.

The sample holds many counts of this clonotype. The V gene is TRBV24-1, the J gene TRBJ2-1, with D possibly matching TRBD2 (6 bases). Germline V gene data show CDR1 as KGHDR and CDR2 as SFDVKD. V was clipped by 0 bases and J by 15 bases, with 11 bases between them. The CDR3 contains 12 residues. The CDR3 sequence: CATSDLRGLRFF. The CDR3, as DNA: TGTGCCACCAGTGATTTGCGGGGACTTAGGTTCTTC.

This chain connects TRBV20-1 to TRBJ2-7; TRBD1 matches at 7 bases. The CDR3 consists of 14 residues. J was trimmed by 2 bases and V by 6 bases; bases with no gene match: 10. The germline gives CDR1 DFQATT, CDR2 SNEGSKA (reference sequence). CDR3 sequence: CSAPATGIPYEQYF. In nucleotides, the CDR3 is TGCAGTGCCCCAGCGACAGGGATCCCCTACGAGCAGTACTTC.

This clonotype was observed a handful of times. The chain links TRBV29-1 to TRBJ2-7; D is possibly TRBD2 (5 bases). Trimming cost V 6 bases and J 7 bases, with 19 bases left between them. Germline CDR1 is SQVTM and CDR2 is ANQGSEA. The CDR3 runs to 13 residues. CDR3 region: CSVSSGGTGEQYF. The CDR3 region has the DNA TGCAGCGTCTCGAGTGGAGGAACGGGGGAGCAGTACTTC.

This clonotype was seen at least ten times. The rearrangement uses TRBV6-5 and TRBJ1-1; D ambiguous. Between the trimmed V and J ends, which lost 8 bases and 0 bases, there was a span of 7 bases. CDR1 is MNHEY and CDR2 is SVGAGI in the germline V gene. The CDR3 has 12 amino acids. For the CDR3, the DNA is TGTGCCAGCTTAGGACTGAACACTGAAGCTTTCTTT. Protein sequence: CASLGLNTEAFF.

The rearrangement joins TRBV12-3 or TRBV12-4 to TRBJ2-1; 15 nucleotides agree with TRBD2. V was pared by 7 bases and J by 7 bases, with 5 bases of the junction left unmatched. This CDR3 is 15 amino acids long. The CDR3 DNA sequence: TGTGCCAGCACCCGGGGACTAGCGGGAGGAAATGAGCAGTTCTTC. The encoded protein is CASTRGLAGGNEQFF.